The sequence of this T cell receptor beta chain was determined in a study of T cell clonotyping in hematopoietic cell transplantation (dated by TCRdb to 2020 to 2023). Background on the whole study: A total of about 140 blood samples were gathered in the study from 30 to 40 consecutive transplant recipients along with their related donors. Recruitment of patients was conducted between late 2015 and January 2017, and follow-up was continued until late 2020 or death. Summary of the overall study and its limitations: Donor and pretransplant recipient Inverse Simpson Index values predicted broader posttransplant TCR repertoire diversity. The sample size was limited, and CD4 and CD8 repertoire contributions could not be separated because cells were not sorted. Overlap with donor repertoires was found for only a small fraction of recipient repertoires, with over 95% found to appear de novo at the given depth. After transplant, TCR diversity in recipients dropped, and pathologically expanded clonotypes climbed progressively between day 30 and day 180.

With the immunoSEQ assay, which is a bias-controlled multiplex PCR relying on V- and J-specific primers, TCR beta CDR3 regions were amplified from genomic DNA. In a second PCR step, the CDR3 amplicons were tagged with a proprietary barcode plus Illumina adapter sequences. An Illumina MiSeq instrument was used to sequence the CDR3 libraries. The study's processing was this. Export and quality control were performed with immunoSEQ Analyzer 3.0, and downstream analyses were performed with R Bioconductor and Immunarch. Only productive rearrangements in the normalized downsampled data set were used to calculate repertoire metrics. Clonotypes larger than 5 templates in the normalized cohort were defined as pathologically expanded. Repertoire diversity was measured with the Inverse Simpson Index. CMV-specificity analyses were carried out on the non-normalized data set to capture all clonotypes. TCRdb carries this immuneACCESS record with in-frame sequences only. Its versions omit some clonotypes, under half of them owing to an unresolved V gene in the studies checked, with the rest unexplained. The V and J calls and clone size were taken over from that table, and D and trimming were inferred from the DNA. The sample table holds approximately 44,000 clones, of which about 95% were seen once. The ten largest clonotypes hold 0.75% to 1% of the sample.

In the germline V gene, CDR1 corresponds to MNHEY and CDR2 to SVGAGI. There are 14 amino acids in the CDR3, from cysteine to phenylalanine inclusive. Only CDR3 DNA is held: 42 bases, read in frame from base 1. Germline trimming amounts to 6 bases on V and 1 base on J, with 5 as the count of junction bases outside the gene matches. Blood samples for TCR beta sequencing were given by related transplant donors. Nuclei Lysis Solution was used to extract genomic DNA from fresh or cryopreserved unfractionated peripheral blood mononuclear cells. As for this clone: Its specific antigen is unknown. Base qualities are not provided; no much larger clone lies one nucleotide away.

This receptor was identified in a man aged 25 to 45 in good health. Some clones in this sample may be carry-over from other donors' samples. Material: peripheral blood mononuclear cells. The rearrangement joined TRBV6-5 to TRBJ1-1, with 7 bases matching TRBD1. The CDR3 protein: CASSLTGSNTEAFF. Here is the DNA: TGTGCCAGCAGCCTGACAGGGTCGAACACTGAAGCTTTCTTT.